The 28 T cell receptor beta chains reported below all come from one sample, sequenced in a study of cytomegalovirus exposure and HLA in healthy donors. The PCR made use of 60 Vbeta and 13 Jbeta primers. Profiled with immunoSEQ multiplex PCR; TCRdb holds only in-frame clones, not every one. The sample data list approximately 120,000 clones. Specimen: PBMCs. These receptors all come from a man younger than 40 in good health and CMV-seronegative.

The chain links TRBV4-1 to TRBJ2-5; TRBD2 agrees at 9 bases. CDR1 and CDR2 from the germline V gene are MGHRA and YSYEKL. The trim removed 1 base at V and 4 bases at J, leaving 10 bases unmatched. This CDR3 is 17 amino acids long. Here the CDR3 reads CASSQGLGGRASETQYF. The CDR3 DNA reads as TGCGCCAGCAGCCAAGGGTTGGGCGGGAGGGCCTCAGAGACCCAGTACTTC.

The rearrangement links TRBV10-3 to TRBJ1-3; possible D gene TRBD1, 6 bases. The V gene's germline CDR1 is ENHRY and CDR2 SYGVKD. Trimming cost V 3 bases and J 0 bases, with 9 bases left between them. The CDR3 contains 15 residues. In DNA form, the CDR3 reads TGTGCCATCAGTGATTCAGGGGTCTCTGGAAACACCATATATTTT. Residues: CAISDSGVSGNTIYF.

The chain uses TRBV30 and TRBJ2-5; 8 bases fit TRBD2. Germline V lookup: CDR1 GTSNPN, CDR2 SVGIG (reference sequence). Unmatched junction bases numbered 5, after V lost 4 bases and J lost 1 base. The CDR3 runs 14 residues. The CDR3 loop reads CAWKIAGSQETQYF. The DNA of the CDR3 is TGTGCCTGGAAGATAGCGGGGTCCCAAGAGACCCAGTACTTC.

The chain joins TRBV6-5 to TRBJ1-2, with TRBD1 matching 7 bases. CDR3 length: 14 residues. The trim removed 7 bases at V and 2 bases at J, leaving 7 bases unmatched. Germline V lookup: CDR1 MNHEY, CDR2 SVGAGI. The CDR3, as DNA: TGTGCCAGCACCGAAGGGACAGTCAACTATGGCTACACCTTC. Translation: CASTEGTVNYGYTF.

This chain links TRBV6-1 with TRBJ1-1; the match to TRBD1 covers 7 bases. Trimming took 6 bases from V and 1 from J; bases not matched to a gene: 5. The germline V gene has CDR1 MNHNS and CDR2 SASEGT. The CDR3 covers 14 residues. This CDR3 reads CASSWGDRNTEAFF. CDR3 bases: TGTGCCAGCAGCTGGGGGGACAGGAACACTGAAGCTTTCTTT.

In the case of this clone: A junction boundary mismatches the germline segment, possibly from a read error. This rearrangement joins TRBV5-5 to TRBJ2-7; 11 positions match TRBD1. Germline-derived CDR1 and CDR2 are SGHKS and YYEKEE (reference sequence). There are 15 residues in the CDR3. CDR3 DNA sequence: TGCGCCAGCAGCTTTTCCGGGACAGGGGGCTACGAGCAGTACTTC. Amino acid sequence: CASSFSGTGGYEQYF.

The chain uses TRBV7-7 and TRBJ2-7; 7 bases are a match to TRBD2. Per the germline V gene, CDR1 is SSHAT and CDR2 is FNYEAQ (reference sequence). The junction had 4 bases not matched to a gene; V was cut back by 1 base and J by 1 base. The CDR3 is 15 amino acids. The CDR3 here is CASSLGQGGSYEQYF. The CDR3 nucleotides are TGTGCCAGCAGCTTAGGGCAGGGAGGGTCCTACGAGCAGTACTTC.

The V call is TRBV6-1, the J call TRBJ1-5; tentatively, D is TRBD1 (5 bases). The CDR3 loop spans 16 amino acids. CDR1 is MNHNS, CDR2 SASEGT, per germline. The germline V and J ends were trimmed by 2 bases and 4 bases, with 15 bases remaining between them. This chain's CDR3 is CASSENSGLGNQPQHF. The CDR3 DNA sequence: TGTGCCAGCAGTGAAAACTCAGGGCTAGGTAATCAGCCCCAGCATTTT.

The chain couples TRBV20-1 to TRBJ1-2; D call uncertain. Germline assignment: CDR1 DFQATT and CDR2 SNEGSKA (reference sequence). CDR3 size: 11 residues. The ends were cut back, 6 bases at V and 8 bases at J, with 13 bases in the middle. The CDR3 coding sequence is TGCAGTGCCTGGATATTGGAGGGCTACACCTTC. This gives the protein CSAWILEGYTF.

The chain is built from TRBV28 and TRBJ1-5; D is uncertain. There are 15 residues in the CDR3. The V gene's germline CDR1 is MDHEN and CDR2 SYDVKM. V shed 2 bases and J shed 6 bases, with 14 bases lying between them. The chain's CDR3 is CASSLGREEIQPQHF. The CDR3 DNA is TGTGCCAGCAGTTTAGGTAGGGAGGAAATTCAGCCCCAGCATTTT.

CDR3 nucleotide sequence: TGTGCCAGCAGTTGGGCGGGGGGAGCCTACGAGCAGTACTTC. This gives the protein CASSWAGGAYEQYF. The genes are TRBV27 and TRBJ2-7, with 8 nucleotides matching TRBD2. CDR1 is MNHEY, CDR2 SMNVEV, per germline (reference sequence). CDR3 length equals 14 residues. The ends lost 4 bases at V and 2 bases at J; junction bases unmatched: 4.

V is TRBV5-4 and J is TRBJ2-5; TRBD2 is a possible D gene (6 bases). The CDR3 is made up of 15 amino acids. Trimming stripped 1 base from V and 3 bases from J, with 13 bases between. In germline, CDR1 is SGHNT, CDR2 YYREEE (reference sequence). The CDR3 nucleotides read TGTGCCAGCAGCTTGAATCTAGCGAAGGAAGAGACCCAGTACTTC. Its translation is CASSLNLAKEETQYF.

The chain carries TRBV19 and TRBJ2-2; TRBD2 matches at 7 bases. V was pared by 1 base and J by 5 bases, with 4 bases of the junction left unmatched. The germline V gene has CDR1 LNHDA and CDR2 SQIVND (reference sequence). The CDR3 contains 15 residues. The CDR3 sequence: CASSIVQRGTGELFF. DNA for the CDR3: TGTGCCAGTAGTATAGTACAGCGGGGAACCGGGGAGCTGTTTTTT.

This chain joins TRBV18 and TRBJ2-7; TRBD2 matches 11 bases. Unmatched junction bases numbered 20, after V lost 5 bases and J lost 2 bases. Germline loops: CDR1 KGHSH, CDR2 LQKENI. The CDR3 has 20 amino acids. This CDR3 is CASSSYDAGLSSGRPYEQYF. CDR3 DNA sequence: TGTGCCAGCTCATCCTACGATGCCGGTCTTTCTAGCGGGAGGCCCTACGAGCAGTACTTC.

The chain combines TRBV27 with TRBJ2-1, with D possibly being TRBD1 (6 bases). Germline values: CDR1 MNHEY, CDR2 SMNVEV (reference sequence). The V gene lost 5 bases and the J gene lost 7 bases, with 9 bases spanning the gap. The CDR3 loop spans 12 amino acids. The CDR3 DNA reads TGTGCCAGCAGTCTACAGGGAAATGAGCAGTTCTTC. Its protein product is CASSLQGNEQFF.

The rearrangement links TRBV7-9 to TRBJ1-3, with 7 bases that match TRBD1. Trimming at V came to 2 bases and at J to 4 bases, leaving 2 bases not matched to a gene. In germline, CDR1 is SEHNR, CDR2 FQNEAQ (reference sequence). This CDR3 spans 14 amino acids. For the CDR3, the DNA is TGTGCCAGCAGCTTAACAGGGGAAGGAAACACCATATATTTT. It codes for CASSLTGEGNTIYF.

The J gene is TRBJ2-1, the V gene TRBV28; TRBD2 agrees at 9 bases. CDR1 and CDR2 (germline): MDHEN, SYDVKM. CDR3 size: 16 residues. V was clipped by 5 bases and J by 7 bases; unmatched bases: 12. CDR3 in amino acids: CASSPPLAGPENEQFF. CDR3 nucleotides: TGTGCCAGCAGTCCCCCCCTAGCGGGACCTGAGAATGAGCAGTTCTTC.

The genes are TRBV6-5 and TRBJ1-2; D is possibly TRBD1 (6 bases). Between the trimmed V and J ends, which lost 2 bases and 4 bases, there was a span of 14 bases. CDR1 and CDR2 from the germline V gene are MNHEY and SVGAGI. This CDR3 region has 15 residues. CDR3 amino acids: CASSYQGQFSYGYTF. The CDR3, as DNA: TGTGCCAGCAGTTACCAGGGGCAATTTTCCTATGGCTACACCTTC.

This chain joins TRBV11-2 and TRBJ2-7; D gene ambiguous. The V gene's germline CDR1 is SGHAT and CDR2 FQNNGV. The CDR3 consists of 14 residues. Trimming took 2 bases from V and 9 from J, leaving 17 bases between them. CDR3 protein: CASSLSQDRFGQYF. The CDR3 DNA reads TGTGCCAGCAGCTTAAGTCAGGATCGTTTCGGGCAGTACTTC.

This CDR3 reads CATLPQGSLYEQYF. CDR3 coding DNA: TGTGCCACCCTCCCCCAAGGGAGCCTCTACGAGCAGTACTTC. The chain combines TRBV5-4 with TRBJ2-7; perhaps TRBD2 as D (5 bases). The germline V and J ends were trimmed by 9 bases and 3 bases, with 19 bases remaining between them. This CDR3 has 14 residues. Germline V gives CDR1 SGHNT, CDR2 YYREEE (reference sequence).

This chain joins TRBV28 and TRBJ1-1, with unresolved D. The germline CDR1 and CDR2 sequences are MDHEN and SYDVKM. The CDR3 spans 14 residues. V lost 3 bases, J lost 4 bases, and 12 bases lay in between. The CDR3 coding sequence is TGTGCCAGCAGTTTGTGGCCGGGGAGCACTGAAGCTTTCTTT. As protein: CASSLWPGSTEAFF. Full variable domain (outside the CDR3, taken from reference TRBV28 and TRBJ1-1): DVKVTQSSRYLVKRTGEKVFLECVQDMDHENMFWYRQDPGLGLRLIYFSYDVKMKEKGDIPEGYSVSREKKERFSLILESASTNQTSMYLCASSLWPGSTEAFFGQGTRLTVV.

This chain links TRBV27 with TRBJ1-2; D perhaps matches TRBD1 (5 bases). The germline V gene encodes CDR1 MNHEY and CDR2 SMNVEV (reference sequence). Trimming left V 7 bases short and J 1 base short, with 16 bases between. The CDR3 consists of 15 residues. The CDR3 DNA reads as TGTGCCAGCAATCCACGGGCAGGGCTTAACTATGGCTACACCTTC. Its translation is CASNPRAGLNYGYTF.

The chain recombines TRBV30 with TRBJ2-7; TRBD1 matches at 11 bases. The CDR3 contains 15 residues. CDR1 is GTSNPN and CDR2 is SVGIG in the germline V gene (reference sequence). V lost 2 bases, J lost 6 bases, and 9 bases stayed unmatched. The CDR3 loop is CAWSPKGGQGVEQYF. CDR3 sequence (DNA): TGTGCCTGGAGTCCCAAGGGGGGACAGGGGGTCGAGCAGTACTTC.

V gene TRBV28 combines with J gene TRBJ1-5, with D maybe TRBD1 (5 bases). The germline CDR1 and CDR2 sequences are MDHEN and SYDVKM. This CDR3 contains 18 residues. Trimming left V 1 base short and J 5 bases short, with 21 bases between. The CDR3 here is CASSLSPGLGSVDQPQHF. CDR3 DNA: TGTGCCAGCAGTTTATCCCCAGGGCTCGGTTCTGTCGATCAGCCCCAGCATTTT.

This chain joins TRBV5-1 and TRBJ2-2; D is uncertain. This CDR3 comprises 13 residues. Germline-derived CDR1 and CDR2 are SGHRS and YFSETQ. The ends were cut back, 4 bases at V and 6 bases at J, with 10 bases in the middle. DNA of the CDR3: TGCGCCAGCAGCGAAAACTCTCCCGGGGAGCTGTTTTTT. The encoded protein is CASSENSPGELFF. The full variable domain, in which reference TRBV5-1 and TRBJ2-2 provide the parts outside the CDR3, is KAGVTQTPRYLIKTRGQQVTLSCSPISGHRSVSWYQQTPGQGLQFLFEYFSETQRNKGNFPGRFSGRQFSNSRSEMNVSTLELGDSALYLCASSENSPGELFFGEGSRLTVL.

The gene calls are TRBV29-1 and TRBJ1-3; tentative D call: TRBD1 (6 bases). With 5 bases removed from V and 0 bases from J, the gap between germline ends came to 17 bases. In germline, CDR1 is SQVTM, CDR2 ANQGSEA. The CDR3 has 16 amino acids. The CDR3 loop reads CSVQGQGLLSGNTIYF. The CDR3 nucleotides read TGCAGCGTTCAGGGCCAGGGGCTTCTCTCTGGAAACACCATATATTTT.

This chain connects TRBV29-1 to TRBJ2-1; a weak D match, TRBD1 (6 bases). Germline CDR1 SQVTM, CDR2 ANQGSEA. The CDR3 covers 13 residues. Deletions cut 8 bases from V and 13 bases from J, with 24 bases between. CDR3 sequence reads: CSFRLSRDTAQFF. CDR3 bases: TGCAGCTTCCGATTGAGCCGGGACACGGCCCAGTTCTTC.

The rearrangement uses TRBV4-2 and TRBJ1-1, with TRBD1 identical over 9 bases. The germline gives CDR1 LGHNA, CDR2 YNFKEQ. The ends lost 2 bases at V and 3 bases at J; junction bases unmatched: 7. CDR3 length equals 16 residues. The DNA of the CDR3 is TGTGCCAGCAGCCAATATACAGGGGGCGAAGACACTGAAGCTTTCTTT. This sequence encodes CASSQYTGGEDTEAFF.